The TCR beta chain described here comes from a study of tumor-infiltrating lymphocytes in primary liver carcinoma. Study as a whole: Tumors were stage T1-T3 N0M0, roughly 4 to 10 cm across. Study-wide results and limits: Lesser overlap characterized tumor-adjacent and tumor-blood pairs relative to tumor region pairs. Representation across all five tumor regions was limited to only about 7.5-24% of top clones.

Points on this clonotype: Its matching antigen is unknown.

The tissue used was unsorted bulk material of roughly 17-31 mg. RNA and DNA were co-extracted from it with the AllPrep DNA/RNA mini kit. Primary liver carcinoma in the patients was surgically resected. CDR1 is SGHKS, CDR2 YYEKEE, per germline (reference sequence). The CDR3 consists of 16 residues. Trimming took 3 bases from V and 3 from J, leaving 19 bases between them. A constant-region primer served to make TCR beta cDNA from about 500 ng total RNA. TCR beta libraries came from three nested multiplex PCR rounds using slightly modified ARM-PCR. Each of the first two PCR rounds ran approximately 9 cycles with TRBV1-TRBV30 forward and C-beta reverse primers. TCRdb redid the calling of the multiplex PCR reads with MiXCR, one entry per CDR3 protein. The sample contains 50,000 to 60,000 distinct CDR3 sequences, 60% to 80% of which appear only once.

The gene calls are TRBV5-5 and TRBJ2-7; no definite D call. The receptor comes from a man in his forties with primary liver carcinoma and hepatitis B virus infection. The sequencing sample was made of liver tumor tissue from sampling region 5. Regarding subset: tumor region T5, tumor centre. CDR3 sequence reads: CASSSRNSLDYYEQYF. The DNA of the CDR3 is TGTGCCAGCAGCTCCCGTAACTCCCTGGATTACTACGAGCAGTACTTC.